The present T cell receptor (beta chain) was sequenced within a study of OX40 agonist ivuxolimab in advanced cancers. Overall study context: Partial responses were seen in three patients, one with hepatocellular carcinoma and two with cutaneous melanoma.

TCRdb's table, derived via immunoSEQ multiplex PCR, lists solely in-frame clones and lacks some. The sample includes 70,000 or so clones, around four fifths of them seen just once. For this clone: Its matching antigen is unknown. The sample contains more than one DNA sequence encoding this CDR3.

Regarding the study as a whole: At doses 0.1 to 3.0 mg/kg, CD4+ and CD8+ clones expanded. Averaged across samples, CD8+ T cells carried more expanded clones than CD4+ did. Antigens targeted by the expanded peripheral T cells were not determined.

This receptor was identified in an adult with an advanced solid tumor such as melanoma, head and neck, liver or kidney cancer. The sequenced sample was CD4+ or CD8+ T cells sorted from blood, obtained in a trial of the OX40 agonist ivuxolimab.

The CDR3 DNA reads as TGTGCCAGCAGCTTACAGCAGAACACTGAAGCTTTCTTT. It encodes CASSLQQNTEAFF. The V and J genes are TRBV7-9 and TRBJ1-1; D is undetermined. The CDR3 sequence is 13 residues long. The germline V gene encodes CDR1 SEHNR and CDR2 FQNEAQ (reference sequence). Trimming left V 2 bases short and J 1 base short, with 5 bases between.